This T cell receptor beta chain was profiled in a study of shared clonotypes between healthy human individuals. All donors were healthy HIV-negative adults lacking recent acute infections or vaccinations. Germline CDR1 MDHEN, CDR2 SYDVKM. The length of the CDR3 is 14 residues. V lost 3 bases to trimming and J lost 2 bases, with 9 bases between them. Sequenced by immunoSEQ multiplex PCR; TCRdb stores in-frame clones only, minus some. The sample yields some 2.1 million clones, approximately 95% seen once. The TCR was taken from a man aged 18 to 29 in good health. Sequenced: naive CD4+ T cells sorted from blood. Subset here: CD45RA+ positively selected. V gene TRBV28 combines with J gene TRBJ2-3, with D unclear. The CDR3, as DNA: TGTGCCAGCAGTTTCAGCGATAACACAGATACGCAGTATTTT. It yields the protein CASSFSDNTDTQYF. Using reference TRBV28 and TRBJ2-3 for the parts outside the CDR3, the full variable domain is DVKVTQSSRYLVKRTGEKVFLECVQDMDHENMFWYRQDPGLGLRLIYFSYDVKMKEKGDIPEGYSVSREKKERFSLILESASTNQTSMYLCASSFSDNTDTQYFGPGTRLTVL.